The sequence of this T cell receptor beta chain was determined in a study of T-cell memory formation after mild COVID-19. Details on this clonotype: Its antigen is unknown.

TCRdb re-called the 5' RACE reads through MiXCR, storing one row per CDR3 protein. There are over 400,000 distinct CDR3 sequences in the sample; 20% to 30% occur only once, and around 12% lies in the top ten. Study-level findings and limits: The main location of contracting CD4+ clones was CM and EM, and that of contracting CD8+ clones was EMRA. Some SARS-CoV-2-responding clones were already detected in memory before infection.

Input material: PBMCs or a T cell subset sorted from them (not recorded which). This TCR was recovered from an adult woman who had mild COVID-19 (a few samples of this study predate the infection). Cell type and time point are not known.

CDR3 coding DNA: TGCGCCAGCAGCTTACAGCCGGAATTAACTAATGAAAAACTGTTTTTT. Its protein is CASSLQPELTNEKLFF. J is TRBJ1-4 and V is TRBV5-1; no firm D call. V lost 2 bases to trimming and J lost 1 base, with 12 bases between them. CDR1 and CDR2 from the germline V gene are SGHRS and YFSETQ. This CDR3 is 16 amino acids long.